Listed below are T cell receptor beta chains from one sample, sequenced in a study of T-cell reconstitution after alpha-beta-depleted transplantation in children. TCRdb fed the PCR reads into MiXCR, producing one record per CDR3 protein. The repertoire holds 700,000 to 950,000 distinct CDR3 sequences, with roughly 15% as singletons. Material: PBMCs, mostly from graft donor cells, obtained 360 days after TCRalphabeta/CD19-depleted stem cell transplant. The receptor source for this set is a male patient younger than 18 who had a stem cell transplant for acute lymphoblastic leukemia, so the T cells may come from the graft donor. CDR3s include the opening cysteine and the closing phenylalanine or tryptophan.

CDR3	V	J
CASSSGTGVSHEQYF	TRBV5-1	TRBJ2-7
CSVLAGPGSGTEAFF	TRBV29-1	TRBJ1-1
CASSYSRGTGANVLTF	TRBV6-5	TRBJ2-6
CASSQTGTGANYEQYF	TRBV27	TRBJ2-7
CASSLGSFAEVAGNTEAFF	TRBV7-8	TRBJ1-1
CAIRSLNTGELFF	TRBV10-3	TRBJ2-2
CASSFTVAGDEQYF	TRBV5-4	TRBJ2-7
CASRRGGQGSYEQYF	TRBV21-1	TRBJ2-7
CASGLKGRGLRMNTEAFF	TRBV12-5	TRBJ1-1
CASSLARGIAGGRLNEQFF	TRBV7-2	TRBJ2-1
CASSQQQAVQETQYF	TRBV27	TRBJ2-5
CASSPLEGQFF	TRBV7-9	TRBJ2-1
CASSLAGVAAGGPSNEQFF	TRBV5-1	TRBJ2-1
CSARATTNFDEQYF	TRBV20-1	TRBJ2-7
CASSLDQMVETQYF	TRBV5-1	TRBJ2-5
CASSGVGQFSPDEQYF	TRBV12-3/TRBV12-4	TRBJ2-7
CASSGLAGGQETQYF	TRBV7-3	TRBJ2-5
CSVDRTNNEQFF	TRBV29-1	TRBJ2-1
CSVVGSYEQYF	TRBV29-1	TRBJ2-7
CATSDLEVSQPQHF	TRBV24-1	TRBJ1-5
CASSWREKEQFF	TRBV6-6	TRBJ2-1
CASNVGTEETQYF	TRBV12-3/TRBV12-4	TRBJ2-5
CASSEVPGVQPQHF	TRBV6-1	TRBJ1-5
CASTFGVAGSNNEQFF	TRBV5-1	TRBJ2-1
CASSLTTGWGQTF	TRBV13	TRBJ1-2
CASSGQYSNQPQHF	TRBV18	TRBJ1-5
CASSLARERFF	TRBV5-1	TRBJ2-1
CASSMEGNPRLDTQYF	TRBV5-1	TRBJ2-3
CASSGTGLAGGSRFYEQYF	TRBV5-1	TRBJ2-7
CASSPPWPTYNEQFF	TRBV5-6	TRBJ2-1
CASSHLAASSYEQYF	TRBV5-1	TRBJ2-7
CASSFGWAGPYEQYF	TRBV7-9	TRBJ2-7
CASSPTGIGNQPQHF	TRBV12-3/TRBV12-4	TRBJ1-5
CASSQVGAGSYNEQFF	TRBV4-1	TRBJ2-1
CASSLGTGADTQYF	TRBV12-3/TRBV12-4	TRBJ2-3
CAGQLGRTYNEQFF	TRBV2	TRBJ2-1
CATSRDQQYGYTF	TRBV15	TRBJ1-2
CASSSVAHANTGELFF	TRBV11-3	TRBJ2-2
CASGLALNTGELFF	TRBV5-1	TRBJ2-2
CASAQGVVYANEQFF	TRBV12-3/TRBV12-4	TRBJ2-1
CASGASGALQEDEQYF	TRBV7-9	TRBJ2-7
CASSQSQGADTQYF	TRBV4-1	TRBJ2-3